The subject of this entry is one T cell receptor beta chain. No antigen is known for it. Base qualities were left out, and no much larger clone turns up one base away. The junction shows trimming of 4 bases on V and 4 bases on J, plus 14 bases between the germline ends. According to the germline V gene (reference sequence), CDR1 reads GTSNPN and CDR2 reads SVGIG. The CDR3, cysteine through phenylalanine, is 14 amino acids long. Just the 42-base CDR3 DNA is kept, in frame starting at base 1. The sample belongs to a study of blood T cells in healthy people across ages (dated by TCRdb to between 2015 and 2016). Background on the whole study: Template switching captured roughly one uniquely barcoded TCR beta cDNA molecule per two T cells in model experiments. The study measured age-related changes in TCR beta repertoire diversity using deep sequencing normalized with unique cDNA molecular identifiers. To avoid experimental bias, donors of different ages were distributed randomly across sequencing lanes. Two additional independent replicas of 1 million unique cDNA reads from the same blood draw were analyzed for two donors (one aged 18 to 30 and one aged 80 or older). The donors were divided into four age groups: young (average roughly 15 years), middle-aged (approximately 42), aged (approximately 64) and long-lived (about 80).

Broad study findings and their caveats: Since profiling was done on bulk unsorted PBMCs, naive and antigen-experienced compartments could not be conclusively compared. Estimates of total diversity based on one million sequenced T cells were considered lower bounds and underestimates. Because the CMV infection status of the donors was unknown, age-related changes in expanded clonotypes may potentially have been confounded. Compared with the aged group, the long-lived group had more naive CD4+ T cells, fewer expanded clones and increased TCR diversity, suggesting age selection. The percentage of naive T cells measured by flow cytometry correlated strongly with observed TCR beta diversity. Observed TCR beta diversity per million T cells fell roughly linearly with age, and a significant reduction was already apparent by age around 40.

The library was obtained by 5' RACE. The data were produced on an Illumina HiSeq 2500. A second PCR of roughly 6 to 11 cycles was performed with a sample-barcoded 5' primer and a J-beta primer mix. A unique molecular identifier was introduced onto each TCR beta cDNA molecule by a template-switch 5' adaptor carrying 12 random nucleotides. At least 3 million CDR3-containing paired-end reads were obtained from each sample. All of the RNA was converted into first-strand cDNA using the Mint cDNA synthesis kit, with a TRBC-specific oligonucleotide serving as the primer. Following uracil-DNA glycosylase treatment, a first 18-cycle PCR with universal primers M1SS and BC2_uni_R was performed on all cDNA. The paper's processing steps were these. For normalization, 1 million high-quality reads, each with a distinct molecular identifier, were randomly selected from each sample. Instead of being binned into consensus sequences, reads that shared molecular identifiers were thrown out. MiTCR, set to a Q25 quality threshold and the strictest error-elimination algorithm, was used for CDR3 identification, clonotype clustering and error correction. A nonparametric unseen species model using Euler transformation provided a lower-bound estimate of total TCR beta diversity. TCRdb's own reprocessing of the public reads used fastp at Q25 and MiXCR and kept productive beta chains. When rows share a CDR3 protein, they turn into one entry using the most common DNA and genes. These V and J calls derive from TCRdb rather than the authors' analysis. The sample contains hundreds of thousands of distinct CDR3 sequences, more than 45% of them found a single time. The ten largest clones take up roughly 13% of the sample.

The donors were roughly 38 Caucasian individuals from Russia, aged roughly 6 to 100 years, who were systemically healthy. Each donor gave 8 to 10 milliliters of peripheral blood, drawn into EDTA-treated Vacutainer tubes. PBMCs were isolated by Ficoll-Paque density-gradient centrifugation, with at least 7 million obtained per sample. Trizol reagent was used to extract total RNA from the PBMCs, yielding at least 6 micrograms per sample. The percentages of naive CD45RAhigh/CD27high T cells were determined by flow cytometry on a PBMC aliquot from every donor. The sequencing sample was made of blood. The clonotype was recovered from a woman aged 80 or older in good health. This sequence uses TRBV30 and TRBJ2-1, with the D gene tentatively TRBD1 or TRBD2, based on 5 matching bases in each. The DNA reads TGTGCCTGGAACCGGGACCTAACATACAATGAGCAGTTCTTC. The resulting protein is CAWNRDLTYNEQFF.